These 21 T cell receptor beta chains share one sample of origin, sequenced in a study of patients and donors after allogeneic stem cell transplantation. TCRdb re-analysed the RT-PCR reads in MiXCR, keeping a single row per CDR3 protein. The sample contains approximately 21,000 distinct CDR3 sequences, about 28% of which appear only once. The sample was blood, either unsorted or a sorted T cell fraction (not recorded which). The source is a human donor who was either an allogeneic HSCT recipient or a stem cell or donor lymphocyte infusion donor (not recorded which). It is not recorded whose cells these are; they may come from a transplant donor.

This clonotype came up many times. The chain uses TRBV12-3 or TRBV12-4 and TRBJ1-2; TRBD1 matches at 8 bases. Trimming at V came to 5 bases and at J to 7 bases, leaving 12 bases not matched to a gene. This CDR3 has 15 residues. The DNA of the CDR3 is TGTGCCAGCAGTCGTGGACAGGGAGGTTTAGGTGGCTACACCTTC. It yields the protein CASSRGQGGLGGYTF.

V and J are TRBV5-6 and TRBJ1-2, with D perhaps TRBD1 (6 bases). The CDR3 is 13 amino acids. V gave up 6 bases and J gave up 4 bases, with 13 bases separating them. Germline V gene data show CDR1 as SGHDT and CDR2 as YYEEEE. Here the CDR3 DNA reads TGTGCCAGCACCCAGGGGCCCCTCTATGGCTACACCTTC. Its protein product is CASTQGPLYGYTF.

By share, this clonotype ranks as medium-sized. The chain recombines TRBV10-3 with TRBJ2-3; D ambiguous. Germline-derived CDR1 and CDR2 are ENHRY and SYGVKD. Between the trimmed V and J ends, which lost 6 bases and 2 bases, there was a span of 12 bases. This CDR3 comprises 14 residues. CDR3 DNA: TGTGCCATCAGGACTGGAGAAAACACAGATACGCAGTATTTT. It is translated as CAIRTGENTDTQYF.

The chain combines TRBV20-1 with TRBJ1-4, with D possibly matching TRBD1 (6 bases). This CDR3 is 13 amino acids long. Germline V gene lookup returns CDR1 DFQATT and CDR2 SNEGSKA (reference sequence). Trimming took 4 bases from V and 8 from J, leaving 14 bases between them. The DNA of the CDR3 is TGCAGTGCTACCGGGGGCGGTGACGAAAAACTGTTTTTT. As protein: CSATGGGDEKLFF.

The table lists this clonotype with a few counts. The V gene is TRBV5-5, the J gene TRBJ2-5; D gene ambiguous. The germline V gene has CDR1 SGHKS and CDR2 YYEKEE (reference sequence). This CDR3 is built from 12 residues. Trimming took 4 bases from V and 1 from J, leaving 5 bases between them. The CDR3 DNA is TGTGCCAGCAGCCGGTTCCAAGAGACCCAGTACTTC. Its translation is CASSRFQETQYF.

Only a few counts were recorded for this clonotype. The rearrangement joins TRBV5-1 to TRBJ2-1; 7 bases map to TRBD2. Germline values: CDR1 SGHRS, CDR2 YFSETQ. The ends lost 2 bases at V and 9 bases at J; junction bases unmatched: 8. The CDR3 is made up of 14 amino acids. CDR3 coding DNA: TGCGCCAGCAGCTTAAGTCGGGGGGTTGGTGAGCAGTTCTTC. Protein: CASSLSRGVGEQFF.

On this clonotype itself: A read error may explain this, as a much larger clone is one base away. The rearrangement uses TRBV5-6 and TRBJ1-1, with a weak D call TRBD1 (5 bases). Germline CDR1 and CDR2: SGHDT and YYEEEE. This CDR3 has 14 amino acids. V was cut by 0 bases and J by 11 bases, with 17 bases left in between. Here the CDR3 reads CASSLGQSFRDAFF. CDR3 DNA sequence: TGTGCCAGCAGCTTGGGACAGTCTTTCAGGGATGCTTTCTTT.

This chain uses TRBV5-1 with TRBJ2-5; 8 positions match TRBD1. V gave up 4 bases and J gave up 9 bases; unmatched junction bases: 11. Germline CDR1 is SGHRS and CDR2 is YFSETQ. The CDR3 totals 14 residues. Here the CDR3 DNA reads TGCGCCAGCAGCCCCGGACAGGGCCTTATGGCCCAGTACTTC. Amino acids: CASSPGQGLMAQYF.

This clonotype has only a few counts. This rearrangement joins TRBV27 to TRBJ1-4, with 10 bases that match TRBD1. V shed 5 bases and J 6 bases; nucleotides not matched to a gene: 6. CDR3 length: 15 residues. Germline assignment: CDR1 MNHEY and CDR2 SMNVEV (reference sequence). The CDR3 reads CASSIAGTGDEKLFF. In nucleotides, the CDR3 is TGTGCCAGCAGTATCGCCGGGACAGGGGATGAAAAACTGTTTTTT.

The chain uses TRBV20-1 and TRBJ2-1; the D is unclear. Germline values: CDR1 DFQATT, CDR2 SNEGSKA (reference sequence). The V and J ends lost 3 bases and 1 base respectively, with 10 bases between them. The CDR3 loop spans 14 amino acids. The CDR3 reads CSASPMGSYNEQFF. DNA of the CDR3: TGCAGTGCTAGCCCCATGGGATCCTACAATGAGCAGTTCTTC.

The chain has TRBV27 and TRBJ2-2; D call uncertain. Trimming cost V 6 bases and J 7 bases, with 9 bases left between them. The CDR3 is made up of 12 amino acids. Germline V gene sequence: CDR1 MNHEY, CDR2 SMNVEV (reference sequence). CDR3 in amino acids: CASRLIGGELFF. CDR3 coding DNA: TGTGCCAGCAGACTAATCGGCGGGGAGCTGTTTTTT.

This chain joins TRBV24-1 and TRBJ2-3; D may be TRBD1 (5 bases). The ends were cut back, 4 bases at V and 2 bases at J, with 9 bases in the middle. CDR1 is KGHDR, CDR2 SFDVKD, per germline. The CDR3 extends over 14 amino acids. CDR3 DNA sequence: TGTGCCACCAGTGAGGCAGGGCCCACAGATACGCAGTATTTT. It is translated as CATSEAGPTDTQYF.

This clonotype was seen a few times. The J gene is TRBJ2-7, the V gene TRBV13; D remains ambiguous. With 3 bases removed from V and 0 bases from J, the gap between germline ends came to 6 bases. The CDR3 runs to 13 residues. CDR1 and CDR2 from the germline V gene are PRHDT and FYEKMQ (reference sequence). CDR3 protein: CASSLSASYEQYF. In nucleotides, the CDR3 is TGTGCCAGCAGCTTGTCAGCCTCCTACGAGCAGTACTTC.

The J gene is TRBJ2-2, the V gene TRBV9, with D perhaps TRBD1 or TRBD2 (5 bases each). Germline V gene sequence: CDR1 SGDLS, CDR2 YYNGEE. This CDR3 is built from 15 residues. The V end lost 5 bases, the J end lost 4 bases, and 15 bases lay between the germline ends. CDR3 protein: CASSRGAGGTGELFF. CDR3 in DNA: TGTGCCAGCAGTCGAGGGGCAGGAGGCACCGGGGAGCTGTTTTTT.

The V and J genes are TRBV28 and TRBJ1-5; D is possibly TRBD1 (5 bases). CDR1 is MDHEN and CDR2 is SYDVKM in the germline V gene. This CDR3 spans 14 amino acids. Between the trimmed V and J ends, which lost 6 bases and 3 bases, there was a span of 12 bases. The CDR3 protein is CASSRGPYNQPQHF. CDR3 coding DNA: TGTGCCAGCAGCCGGGGACCGTACAATCAGCCCCAGCATTTT.

This clonotype has more than one count but fewer than ten. The chain links TRBV12-3 or TRBV12-4 to TRBJ2-2, with D maybe TRBD1 (6 bases). V dropped 0 bases and J dropped 9 bases, with 17 bases sitting between them. The CDR3 spans 16 residues. CDR3 loop: CASSLASGQIGRELFF. The CDR3 DNA reads TGTGCCAGCAGTTTAGCTTCGGGACAAATTGGCCGGGAGCTGTTTTTT.

V gene TRBV7-6 combines with J gene TRBJ2-1; 8 positions agree with TRBD2. V shed 0 bases, J shed 7 bases, and the junction held 8 bases outside the gene matches. The CDR3 is 16 residues long. From germline, CDR1 is SGHVS and CDR2 FNYEAQ. The CDR3 sequence is CASSLAWPSGSNEQFF. In DNA form, the CDR3 reads TGTGCCAGCAGCTTAGCGTGGCCTAGCGGGTCTAATGAGCAGTTCTTC. Looking up the rest from reference TRBV7-6 and TRBJ2-1 gives the full variable domain: GAGVSQSPRYKVTKRGQDVALRCDPISGHVSLYWYRQALGQGPEFLTYFNYEAQQDKSGLPNDRFSAERPEGSISTLTIQRTEQRDSAMYRCASSLAWPSGSNEQFFGPGTRLTVL.

V and J are TRBV5-6 and TRBJ2-3, with D possibly TRBD1 on 5 matching bases. Trimming removed 0 bases at V and 4 bases at J, with 12 bases between. CDR1 and CDR2 (germline): SGHDT, YYEEEE. The CDR3 covers 15 residues. The CDR3 loop reads CASSLVQVPSDTQYF. Here the CDR3 DNA reads TGTGCCAGCAGCTTGGTACAGGTGCCTTCAGATACGCAGTATTTT. The full variable domain, with the rest looked up from reference TRBV5-6 and TRBJ2-3, is DAGVTQSPTHLIKTRGQQVTLRCSPKSGHDTVSWYQQALGQGPQFIFQYYEEEERQRGNFPDRFSGHQFPNYSSELNVNALLLGDSALYLCASSLVQVPSDTQYFGPGTRLTVL.

The chain's CDR3 is CAWSRRQQETQYF. CDR3 sequence (DNA): TGTGCCTGGAGTAGGAGACAGCAAGAGACCCAGTACTTC. This chain connects TRBV30 to TRBJ2-5; perhaps TRBD1 as D (5 bases). The V end lost 2 bases, the J end lost 2 bases, and 9 bases lay between the germline ends. The CDR3 consists of 13 residues. CDR1 GTSNPN and CDR2 SVGIG come from the germline V gene (reference sequence).

This chain joins TRBV9 and TRBJ1-2; possible D gene TRBD1, 5 bases. V lost 0 bases, J lost 3 bases, and 9 bases lay in between. Germline lookup yields CDR1 SGDLS and CDR2 YYNGEE. The CDR3 covers 14 residues. The CDR3 coding sequence is TGTGCCAGCAGCGTAGCTGGGGGAGACTATGGCTACACCTTC. Residues: CASSVAGGDYGYTF.

As DNA, the CDR3 is TGTGCCAGCAGTTTTTTGGGGCAAGAGAATGAAAAACTGTTTTTT. Its protein is CASSFLGQENEKLFF. The rearrangement uses TRBV28 and TRBJ1-4; tentatively, D is TRBD1 (5 bases). Trimming left V 3 bases short and J 5 bases short, with 13 bases between. The CDR3 covers 15 residues. The germline V gene encodes CDR1 MDHEN and CDR2 SYDVKM.